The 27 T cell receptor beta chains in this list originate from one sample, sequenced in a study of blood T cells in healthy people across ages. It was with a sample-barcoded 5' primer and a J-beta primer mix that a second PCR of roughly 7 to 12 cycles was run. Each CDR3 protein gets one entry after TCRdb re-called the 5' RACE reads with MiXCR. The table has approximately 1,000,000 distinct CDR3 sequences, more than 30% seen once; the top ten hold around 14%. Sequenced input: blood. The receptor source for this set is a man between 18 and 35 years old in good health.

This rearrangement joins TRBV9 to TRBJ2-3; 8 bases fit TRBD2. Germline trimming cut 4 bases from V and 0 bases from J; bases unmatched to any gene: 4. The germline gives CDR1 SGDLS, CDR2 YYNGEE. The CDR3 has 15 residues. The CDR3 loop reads CASSNGLASTDTQYF. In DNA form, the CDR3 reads TGTGCCAGCAGCAACGGACTAGCTAGCACAGATACGCAGTATTTT.

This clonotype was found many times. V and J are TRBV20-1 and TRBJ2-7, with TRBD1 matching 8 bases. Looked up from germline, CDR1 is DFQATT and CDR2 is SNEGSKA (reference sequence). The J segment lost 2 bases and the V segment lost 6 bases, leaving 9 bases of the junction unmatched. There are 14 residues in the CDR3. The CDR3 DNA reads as TGCAGTGCGCCAACCACGGACAGGGCCTACGAGCAGTACTTC. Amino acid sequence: CSAPTTDRAYEQYF.

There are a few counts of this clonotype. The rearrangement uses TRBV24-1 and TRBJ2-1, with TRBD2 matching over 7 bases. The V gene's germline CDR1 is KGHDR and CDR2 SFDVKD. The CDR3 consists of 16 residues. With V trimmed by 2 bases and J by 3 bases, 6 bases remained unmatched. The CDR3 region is CATSDSRRDYYNEQFF. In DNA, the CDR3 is TGTGCCACCAGTGATTCCCGCCGGGACTACTACAATGAGCAGTTCTTC.

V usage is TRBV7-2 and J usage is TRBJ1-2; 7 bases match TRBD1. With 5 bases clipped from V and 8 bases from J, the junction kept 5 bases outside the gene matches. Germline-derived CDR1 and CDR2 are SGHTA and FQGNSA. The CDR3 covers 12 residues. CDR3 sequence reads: CASSKQGKGYTF. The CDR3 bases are TGTGCCAGCAGCAAACAGGGGAAGGGCTACACCTTC.

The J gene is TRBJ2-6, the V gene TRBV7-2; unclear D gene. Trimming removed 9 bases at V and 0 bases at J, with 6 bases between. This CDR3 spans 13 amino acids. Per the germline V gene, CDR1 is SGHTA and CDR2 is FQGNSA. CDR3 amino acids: CARRSSGANVLTF. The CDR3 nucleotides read TGTGCCAGACGGAGCTCTGGGGCCAACGTCCTGACTTTC.

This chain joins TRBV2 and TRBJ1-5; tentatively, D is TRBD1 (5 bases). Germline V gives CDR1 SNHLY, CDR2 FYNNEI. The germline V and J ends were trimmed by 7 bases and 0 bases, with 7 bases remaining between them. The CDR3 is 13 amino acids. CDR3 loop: CASTGNSNQPQHF. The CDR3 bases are TGTGCCAGCACAGGGAATAGCAATCAGCCCCAGCATTTT.

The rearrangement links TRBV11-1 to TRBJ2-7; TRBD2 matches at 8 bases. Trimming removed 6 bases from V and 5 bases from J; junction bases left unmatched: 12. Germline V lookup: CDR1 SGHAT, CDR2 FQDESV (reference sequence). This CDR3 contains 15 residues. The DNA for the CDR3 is TGTGCCAGCAGTCGCGGGGGGACCCAATCGAACGAGCAGTACTTC. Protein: CASSRGGTQSNEQYF.

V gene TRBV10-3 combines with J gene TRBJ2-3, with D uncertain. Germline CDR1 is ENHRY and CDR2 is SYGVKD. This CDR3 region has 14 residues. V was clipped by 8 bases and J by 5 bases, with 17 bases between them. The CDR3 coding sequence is TGTGCCATCGGCCCTCCCGGAACCCTAGATACGCAGTATTTT. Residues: CAIGPPGTLDTQYF.

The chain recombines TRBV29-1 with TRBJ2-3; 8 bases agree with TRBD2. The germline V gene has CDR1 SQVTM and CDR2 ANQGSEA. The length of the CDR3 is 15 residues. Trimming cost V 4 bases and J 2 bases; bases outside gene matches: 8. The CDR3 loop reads CSVGRRLANTDTQYF. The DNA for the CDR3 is TGCAGCGTTGGGAGGCGACTAGCGAACACAGATACGCAGTATTTT.

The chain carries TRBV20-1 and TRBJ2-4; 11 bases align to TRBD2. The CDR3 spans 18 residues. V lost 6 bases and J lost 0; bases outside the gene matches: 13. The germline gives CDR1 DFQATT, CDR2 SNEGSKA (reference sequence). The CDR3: CSASAPSGGRGAKNIQYF. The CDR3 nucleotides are TGCAGTGCCTCAGCCCCTAGCGGGGGGCGGGGAGCCAAAAACATTCAGTACTTC.

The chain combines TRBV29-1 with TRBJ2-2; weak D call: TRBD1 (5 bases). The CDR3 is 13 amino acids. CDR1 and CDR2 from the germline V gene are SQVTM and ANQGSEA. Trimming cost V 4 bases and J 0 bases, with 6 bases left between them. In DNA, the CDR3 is TGCAGCGTTGCAGGGACGAACACCGGGGAGCTGTTTTTT. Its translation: CSVAGTNTGELFF.

The CDR3 coding sequence is TGTGCCAGCAGCGCTAGATGGTCCACTAGCACAGATACGCAGTATTTT. It translates to CASSARWSTSTDTQYF. The chain employs TRBV7-2 and TRBJ2-3; no clear D gene. CDR1 SGHTA and CDR2 FQGNSA come from the germline V gene. V was clipped by 5 bases and J by 0 bases, with 15 bases between them. This CDR3 is 16 amino acids long.

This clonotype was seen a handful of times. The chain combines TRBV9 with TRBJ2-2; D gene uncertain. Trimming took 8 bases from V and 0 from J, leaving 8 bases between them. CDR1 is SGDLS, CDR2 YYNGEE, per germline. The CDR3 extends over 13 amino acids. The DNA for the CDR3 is TGTGCCAGTCGGGCACCGAACACCGGGGAGCTGTTTTTT. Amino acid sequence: CASRAPNTGELFF.

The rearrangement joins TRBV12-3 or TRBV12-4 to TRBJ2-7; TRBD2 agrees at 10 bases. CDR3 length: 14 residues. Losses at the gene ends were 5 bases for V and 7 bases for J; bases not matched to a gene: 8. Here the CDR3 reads CASSTLAGKNEQYF. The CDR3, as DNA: TGTGCCAGCAGTACACTAGCGGGGAAAAATGAGCAGTACTTC.

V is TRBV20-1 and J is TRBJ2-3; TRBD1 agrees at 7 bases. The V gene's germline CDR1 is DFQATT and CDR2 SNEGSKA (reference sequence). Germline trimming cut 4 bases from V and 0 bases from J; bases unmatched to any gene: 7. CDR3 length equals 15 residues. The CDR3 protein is CSANPDRPSTDTQYF. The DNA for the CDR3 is TGCAGTGCTAATCCGGACAGGCCGAGCACAGATACGCAGTATTTT.

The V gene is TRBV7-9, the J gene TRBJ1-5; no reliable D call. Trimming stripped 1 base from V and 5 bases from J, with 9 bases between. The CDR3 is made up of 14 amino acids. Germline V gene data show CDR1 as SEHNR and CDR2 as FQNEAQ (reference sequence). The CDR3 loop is CASSLGERDQPQHF. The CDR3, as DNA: TGTGCCAGCAGCTTAGGGGAGCGGGATCAGCCCCAGCATTTT.

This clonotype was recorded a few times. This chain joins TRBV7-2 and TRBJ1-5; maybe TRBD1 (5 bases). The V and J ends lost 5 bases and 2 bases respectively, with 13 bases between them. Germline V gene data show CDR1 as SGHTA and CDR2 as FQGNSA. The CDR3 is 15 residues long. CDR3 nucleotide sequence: TGTGCCAGCAGCGCAGACAGCCTAGGCAATCAGCCCCAGCATTTT. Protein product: CASSADSLGNQPQHF.

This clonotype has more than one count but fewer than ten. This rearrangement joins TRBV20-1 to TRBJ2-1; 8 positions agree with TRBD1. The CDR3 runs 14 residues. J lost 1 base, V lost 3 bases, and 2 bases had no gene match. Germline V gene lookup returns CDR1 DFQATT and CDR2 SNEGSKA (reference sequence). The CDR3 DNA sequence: TGCAGTGCTAGGGACAGGGAATCCTACAATGAGCAGTTCTTC. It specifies CSARDRESYNEQFF.

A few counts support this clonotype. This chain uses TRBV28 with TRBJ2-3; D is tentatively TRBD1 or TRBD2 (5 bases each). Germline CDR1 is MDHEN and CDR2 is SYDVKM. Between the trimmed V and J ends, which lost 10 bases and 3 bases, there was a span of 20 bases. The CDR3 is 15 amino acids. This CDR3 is CATGRAGSVTDTQYF. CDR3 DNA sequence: TGTGCCACTGGACGGGCAGGGAGTGTGACAGATACGCAGTATTTT.

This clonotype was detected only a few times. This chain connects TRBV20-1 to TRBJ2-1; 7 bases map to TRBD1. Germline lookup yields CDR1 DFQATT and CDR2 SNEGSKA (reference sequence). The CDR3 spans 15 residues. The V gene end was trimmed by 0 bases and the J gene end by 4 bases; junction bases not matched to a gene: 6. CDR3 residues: CSARDRTGGYNEQFF. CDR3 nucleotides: TGCAGTGCTAGAGATCGGACAGGCGGTTACAATGAGCAGTTCTTC.

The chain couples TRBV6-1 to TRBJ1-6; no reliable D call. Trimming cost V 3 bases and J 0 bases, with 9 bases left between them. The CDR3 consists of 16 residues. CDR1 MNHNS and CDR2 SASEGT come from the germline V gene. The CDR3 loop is CASSDTASSYNSPLHF. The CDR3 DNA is TGTGCCAGCAGTGATACGGCGAGCTCCTATAATTCACCCCTCCACTTT.

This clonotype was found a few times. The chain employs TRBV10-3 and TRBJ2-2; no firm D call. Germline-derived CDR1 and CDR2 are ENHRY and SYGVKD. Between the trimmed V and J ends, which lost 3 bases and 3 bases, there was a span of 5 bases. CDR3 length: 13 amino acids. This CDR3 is CAISEQYTGELFF. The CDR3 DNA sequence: TGTGCCATCAGTGAACAGTACACCGGGGAGCTGTTTTTT.

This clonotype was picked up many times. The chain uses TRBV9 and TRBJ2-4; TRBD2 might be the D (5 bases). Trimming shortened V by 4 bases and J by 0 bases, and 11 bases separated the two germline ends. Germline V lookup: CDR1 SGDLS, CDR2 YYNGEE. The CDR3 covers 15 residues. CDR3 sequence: CASSPDFLAKNIQYF. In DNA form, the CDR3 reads TGTGCCAGCAGCCCGGACTTCCTAGCCAAAAACATTCAGTACTTC.

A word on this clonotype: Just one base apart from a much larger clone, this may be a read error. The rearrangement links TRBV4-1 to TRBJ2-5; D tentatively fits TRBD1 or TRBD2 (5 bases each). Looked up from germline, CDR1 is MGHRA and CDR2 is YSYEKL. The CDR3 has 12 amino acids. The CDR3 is CASSSRGETRYF. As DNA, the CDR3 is TGCGCCAGCAGCTCCCGAGGGGAGACCCGGTACTTC.

The CDR3 loop reads CASSSNRITDTQYF. The CDR3 nucleotides read TGCGCCAGCAGCTCTAACAGGATCACAGATACGCAGTATTTT. The chain uses TRBV5-1 and TRBJ2-3, with D perhaps TRBD1 (5 bases). Germline V gives CDR1 SGHRS, CDR2 YFSETQ. The germline V and J ends were trimmed by 3 bases and 2 bases, with 10 bases remaining between them. The CDR3 spans 14 residues. The full variable domain, with the rest looked up from reference TRBV5-1 and TRBJ2-3, is KAGVTQTPRYLIKTRGQQVTLSCSPISGHRSVSWYQQTPGQGLQFLFEYFSETQRNKGNFPGRFSGRQFSNSRSEMNVSTLELGDSALYLCASSSNRITDTQYFGPGTRLTVL.

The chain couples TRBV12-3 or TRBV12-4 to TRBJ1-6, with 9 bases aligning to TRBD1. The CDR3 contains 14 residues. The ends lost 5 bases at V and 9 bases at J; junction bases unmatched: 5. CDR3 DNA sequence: TGTGCCAGCAGTAAGGGACAGGGTGGTTCACCCCTCCACTTT. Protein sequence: CASSKGQGGSPLHF.

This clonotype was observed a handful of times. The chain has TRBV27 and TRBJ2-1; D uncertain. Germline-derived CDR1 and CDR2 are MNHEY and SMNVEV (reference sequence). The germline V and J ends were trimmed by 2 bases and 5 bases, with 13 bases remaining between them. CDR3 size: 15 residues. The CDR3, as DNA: TGTGCCAGCAGTTTAACTGAGAGGCCCCACAATGAGCAGTTCTTC. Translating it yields CASSLTERPHNEQFF.